This T cell receptor beta chain stems from a study of blood T cell repertoires in COVID-19. Overall study context: Both acute and convalescent COVID-19 samples were obtained from the United States, Italy and Spain. The cDNA or gDNA used as material had been derived from T cells, B-cell-depleted T cells, or PBMCs.

CDR1 and CDR2 from the germline V gene are SGHRS and YFSETQ. V lost 1 base to trimming and J lost 4 bases; unmatched junction nucleotides: 1. CDR3 length: 14 amino acids. Data came from immunoSEQ multiplex PCR; TCRdb stores just in-frame clones and leaves some out. The sample holds about 140,000 clones, about three quarters seen once. Sample: peripheral blood. The receptor was isolated from a woman in her 50s with active or convalescent COVID-19. The chain is built from TRBV5-1 and TRBJ1-4; 7 bases are a match to TRBD1. CDR3 sequence reads: CASSLTGDNEKLFF. CDR3 coding DNA: TGCGCCAGCAGCTTGACAGGGGATAATGAAAAACTGTTTTTT.